The entry below describes one T cell receptor beta chain. Its antigen remains undetermined. Base qualities are not at hand, and no much larger clone is one base apart. This sample was taken from a study of STAT5B mutations in CD4+ large granular lymphocyte leukemia (dated by TCRdb to between 2021 and 2024). The study in broad terms: Among the healthy controls, the CDR3 'QG' motif was associated with a particular HLA allele. TCRbeta repertoires of CD4+ T-cell large granular lymphocyte leukemia patients were compared with those of healthy blood donors. Flow cytometry on FACSCanto II or FACSVerse showed that the purified fractions were more than 95% pure among lymphocytes. What the study reported, not specific to this receptor: Compared with healthy CD4+ repertoires, CD4-sorted patient repertoires appeared more clonal, and this difference remained even after the putative leukemic clones were removed. The data were not HLA-matched, and the relatively small sample size could explain the higher clonality seen in CD4+ compared with CD8+ T-LGLL. TRBV06-family usage was enriched among the top patient clones (8/27) compared with healthy controls (2/35). Main leukemic clonotypes were private to each patient, although approximately 25% appeared at low frequency in other patients' non-leukemic repertoires.

TCRbeta rearrangements were sequenced from genomic DNA using the immunoSEQ assay at survey resolution. The authors processed their data as follows. In the TCR sequencing data, the lowest productive clonotype frequency that could be detected was 2.59 x 10-5. Analyses included only productive TCRbeta rearrangements, meaning complete and in-frame sequences. Simpson clonality, calculated in the immunoSEQ Analyzer version 3.0, was used as the measure of sample clonality. Clones were grouped by frequency into very rare, small, medium, large (1-20%) or hyperexpanded (>20%) categories. Generation probabilities were estimated with OLGA 1.2.3, V-gene circos plots were made with VDJtools, specificities were looked up in VDJdb, and CDR3 motifs were identified with GLIPH. This is the immuneACCESS table as TCRdb keeps it, with only in-frame sequences that have V and J called. A part of the clones is gone; compared with another copy, unresolved V genes explain less than half, and the rest is unexplained. The DNA was the basis for D and trimming; V, J and clone size are from that table. For this sample there are 25,000 to 35,000 clones; approximately 81% appear just once. The top ten hold approximately 0.29% of the sample.

Healthy controls were roughly 36 blood donors whose buffy coats came from the Finnish Red Cross blood service. All TCR-sequenced material derived from peripheral blood: patient blood samples and healthy donor buffy coats. Peripheral blood mononuclear cells were isolated by Ficoll-Hypaque gradient centrifugation. Magnetic purification was used to isolate CD4+ cells from the buffy coats of the healthy controls. The Gentra Puregene Cell and Tissue kit was used for genomic DNA extraction, and quantification was performed on a Qubit 2.0 fluorometer. The junction shows trimming of 5 bases on V and 2 bases on J, plus 12 bases between the germline ends. From cysteine to phenylalanine, the CDR3 is 14 amino acids long. Solely the CDR3 DNA is kept, with 42 bases framed from the first base. Taken from the germline V gene (reference sequence), the CDR1 and CDR2 loops are MNHEY and SMNVEV.

Recombination connected TRBV27 to TRBJ2-5; tentative D gene TRBD2, with 5 bases matching. Sequencing input: CD4+ T cells from blood buffy coats. The sequence derives from a human donor in good health. The bases read TGTGCCAGCAGTCGACGCGGAGGACAAGAGACCCAGTACTTC. Translated, it reads CASSRRGGQETQYF.